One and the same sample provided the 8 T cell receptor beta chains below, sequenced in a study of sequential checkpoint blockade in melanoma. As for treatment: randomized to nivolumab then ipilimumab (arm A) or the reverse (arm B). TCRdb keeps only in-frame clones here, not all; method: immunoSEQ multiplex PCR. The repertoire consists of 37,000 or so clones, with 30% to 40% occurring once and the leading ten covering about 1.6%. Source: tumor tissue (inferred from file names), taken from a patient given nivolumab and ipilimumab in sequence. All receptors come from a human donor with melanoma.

CDR3 DNA: TGTGCCAGCTACTGGACCGGGGAGCTGTTTTTT. It yields the protein CASYWTGELFF. V and J are TRBV19 and TRBJ2-2; D is unresolved. This CDR3 contains 11 residues. Germline loops: CDR1 LNHDA, CDR2 SQIVND (reference sequence). The V end lost 9 bases, the J end lost 5 bases, and 7 bases lay between the germline ends.

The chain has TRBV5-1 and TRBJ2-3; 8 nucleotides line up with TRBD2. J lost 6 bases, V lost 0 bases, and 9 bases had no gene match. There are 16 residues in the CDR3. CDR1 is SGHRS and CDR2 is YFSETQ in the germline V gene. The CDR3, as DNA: TGCGCCAGCAGCTTGGCCCTAGCGGGCTCGGGGGATACGCAGTATTTT. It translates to CASSLALAGSGDTQYF.

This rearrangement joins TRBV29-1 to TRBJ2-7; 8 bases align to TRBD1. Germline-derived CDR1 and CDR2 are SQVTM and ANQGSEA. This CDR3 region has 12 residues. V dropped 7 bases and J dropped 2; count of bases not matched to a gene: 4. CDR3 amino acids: CSAGQVPYEQYF. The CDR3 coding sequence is TGCAGCGCGGGACAGGTTCCCTACGAGCAGTACTTC.

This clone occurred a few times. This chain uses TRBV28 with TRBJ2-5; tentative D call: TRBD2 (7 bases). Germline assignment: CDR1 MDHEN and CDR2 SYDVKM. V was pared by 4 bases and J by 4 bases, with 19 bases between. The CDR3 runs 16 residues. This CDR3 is CASSSAVGGPPETQYF. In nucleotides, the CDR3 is TGTGCCAGCAGTTCGGCCGTGGGGGGGCCGCCAGAGACCCAGTACTTC.

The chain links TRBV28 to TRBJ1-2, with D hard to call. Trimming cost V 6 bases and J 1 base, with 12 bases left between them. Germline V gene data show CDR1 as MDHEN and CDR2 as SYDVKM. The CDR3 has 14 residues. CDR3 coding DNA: TGTGCCAGCAGCCGGAATGGGGATAACTATGGCTACACCTTC. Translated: CASSRNGDNYGYTF.

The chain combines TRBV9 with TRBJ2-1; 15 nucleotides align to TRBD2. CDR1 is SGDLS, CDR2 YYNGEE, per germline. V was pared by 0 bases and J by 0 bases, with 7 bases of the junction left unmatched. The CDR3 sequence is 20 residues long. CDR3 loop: CASSVGGGTSGGPSYNEQFF. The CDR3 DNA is TGTGCCAGCAGCGTAGGTGGTGGGACTAGCGGGGGGCCCTCCTACAATGAGCAGTTCTTC.

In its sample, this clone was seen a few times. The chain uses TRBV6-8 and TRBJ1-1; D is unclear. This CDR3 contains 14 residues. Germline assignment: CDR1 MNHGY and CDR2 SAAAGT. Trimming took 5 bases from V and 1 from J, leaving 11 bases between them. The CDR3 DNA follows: TGTGCCAGCAGTGTTAAGACGGAGAACACTGAAGCTTTCTTT. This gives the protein CASSVKTENTEAFF.

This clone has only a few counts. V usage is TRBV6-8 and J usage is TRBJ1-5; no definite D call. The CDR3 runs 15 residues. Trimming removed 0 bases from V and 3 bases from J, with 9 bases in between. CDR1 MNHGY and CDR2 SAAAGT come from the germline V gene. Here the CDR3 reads CASSYSLGYNQPQHF. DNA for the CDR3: TGTGCCAGCAGTTACTCGCTAGGGTACAATCAGCCCCAGCATTTT.